This T cell receptor (beta chain) was recorded in a study of Ad26.COV2.S vaccination and SARS-CoV-2 variants. A word on this clone: Its specificity is unknown.

Treatment of the sample: around 19 received Ad26.COV2.S at low or high dose, single or two shots; roughly five received placebo; per-sample allocation not given. Day 63 after the first vaccine or placebo injection was the time point for sampling. V gave up 8 bases and J gave up 6 bases, with 13 bases separating them. Germline assignment: CDR1 MNHEY and CDR2 SMNVEV (reference sequence). The CDR3 consists of 13 residues. Repertoires were generated with immunoSEQ multiplex PCR, while TCRdb's copy carries only in-frame clones and drops some. The table has a few hundred thousand clones, roughly 90% seen once; the top ten hold about 3.6%. Study-wide points: People who got the vaccine had more spike-specific TCR breadth than people who got placebo.

This chain joins TRBV27 and TRBJ2-2, with TRBD2 as a possible D gene (5 bases). The source of this sequence is a person aged 18-60 years who received the Ad26.COV2.S COVID-19 vaccine or a placebo. This specimen consisted of peripheral blood, obtained in a trial of Ad26.COV2.S vaccine versus placebo. CDR3 sequence (DNA): TGTGCCAGCCGGAGCGGCGGTCCCGGGGAGCTGTTTTTT. Amino acid sequence: CASRSGGPGELFF.